The clone carrying this T cell receptor (beta chain) showed up many times. The sample originates from a study of molecular identifiers for immune sequencing clone quantification. Sorted naive CD8 T cells were those defined as CD8+CD4-CCR7+CD45RA+. TCRdb re-analysed the PCR reads in MiXCR, keeping a single row per CDR3 protein. The sample shows some 320,000 distinct CDR3 sequences, 20% to 25% of them seen only once. This CDR3 contains 13 residues. V was shortened by 4 bases and J by 2 bases, with 7 bases between the two germline ends. The germline V gene has CDR1 SEHNR and CDR2 FQNEAQ (reference sequence).

The receptor's source is a human donor in good health. Some libraries in this study had Jurkat cell RNA spiked in. J is TRBJ2-3 and V is TRBV7-9, with D unresolved. Sequencing was carried out using naive CD8+ T cells from blood, with Jurkat cell RNA spiked in. Subset of the sample: FACS-sorted CD8+CD4-CCR7+CD45RA+ naive T cells. This chain's CDR3 is CASSSSSTDTQYF. In DNA, the CDR3 is TGTGCCAGCAGCTCCTCCTCCACAGATACGCAGTATTTT. The full variable domain, rest sourced from reference TRBV7-9 and TRBJ2-3, is DTGVSQNPRHKITKRGQNVTFRCDPISEHNRLYWYRQTLGQGPEFLTYFQNEAQLEKSRLLSDRFSAERPKGSFSTLEIQRTEQGDSAMYLCASSSSSTDTQYFGPGTRLTVL.